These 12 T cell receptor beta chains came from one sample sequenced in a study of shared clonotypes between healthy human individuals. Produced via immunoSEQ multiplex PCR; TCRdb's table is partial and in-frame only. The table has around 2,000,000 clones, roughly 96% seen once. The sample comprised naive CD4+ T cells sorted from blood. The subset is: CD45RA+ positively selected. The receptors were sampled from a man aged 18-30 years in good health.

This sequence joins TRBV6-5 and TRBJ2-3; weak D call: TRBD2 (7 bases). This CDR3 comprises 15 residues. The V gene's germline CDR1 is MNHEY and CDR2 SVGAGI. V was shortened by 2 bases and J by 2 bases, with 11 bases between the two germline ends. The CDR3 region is CASSYGGAATDTQYF. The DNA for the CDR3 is TGTGCCAGCAGTTACGGGGGGGCCGCCACAGATACGCAGTATTTT.

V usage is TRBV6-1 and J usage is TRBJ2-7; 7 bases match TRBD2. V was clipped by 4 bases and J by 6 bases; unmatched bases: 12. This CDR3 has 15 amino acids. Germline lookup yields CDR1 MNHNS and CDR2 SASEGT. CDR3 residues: CASSVQGGSQGEQYF. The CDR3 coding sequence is TGTGCCAGCAGTGTCCAGGGAGGGTCCCAGGGCGAGCAGTACTTC.

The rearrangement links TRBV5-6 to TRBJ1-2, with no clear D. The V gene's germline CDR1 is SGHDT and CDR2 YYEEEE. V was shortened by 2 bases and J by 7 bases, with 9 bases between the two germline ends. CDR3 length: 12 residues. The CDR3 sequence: CASSFNGGGYTF. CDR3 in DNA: TGTGCCAGCAGCTTTAACGGAGGTGGCTACACCTTC. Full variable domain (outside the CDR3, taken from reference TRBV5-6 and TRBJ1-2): DAGVTQSPTHLIKTRGQQVTLRCSPKSGHDTVSWYQQALGQGPQFIFQYYEEEERQRGNFPDRFSGHQFPNYSSELNVNALLLGDSALYLCASSFNGGGYTFGSGTRLTVV.

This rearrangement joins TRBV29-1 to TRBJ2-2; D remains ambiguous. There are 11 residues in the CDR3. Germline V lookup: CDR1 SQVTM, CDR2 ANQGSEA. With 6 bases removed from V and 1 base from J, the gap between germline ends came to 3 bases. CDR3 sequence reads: CSVWNTGELFF. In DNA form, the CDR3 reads TGCAGCGTGTGGAACACCGGGGAGCTGTTTTTT.

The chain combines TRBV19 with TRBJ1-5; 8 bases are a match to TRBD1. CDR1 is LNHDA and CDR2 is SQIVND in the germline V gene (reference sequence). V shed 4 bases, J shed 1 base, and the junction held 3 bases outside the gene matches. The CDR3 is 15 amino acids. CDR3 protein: CASSTGGNSNQPQHF. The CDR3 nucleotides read TGTGCCAGTAGTACAGGGGGCAACAGCAATCAGCCCCAGCATTTT.

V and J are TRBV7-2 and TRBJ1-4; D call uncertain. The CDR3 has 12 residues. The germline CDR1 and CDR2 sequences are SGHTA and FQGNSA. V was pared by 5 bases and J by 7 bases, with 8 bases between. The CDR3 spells CASSRYGEKLFF. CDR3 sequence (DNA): TGTGCCAGCAGCCGATACGGTGAAAAACTGTTTTTT. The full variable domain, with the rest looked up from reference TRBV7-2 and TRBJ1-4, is GAGVSQSPSNKVTEKGKDVELRCDPISGHTALYWYRQSLGQGLEFLIYFQGNSAPDKSGLPSDRFSAERTGGSVSTLTIQRTQQEDSAVYLCASSRYGEKLFFGSGTQLSVL.

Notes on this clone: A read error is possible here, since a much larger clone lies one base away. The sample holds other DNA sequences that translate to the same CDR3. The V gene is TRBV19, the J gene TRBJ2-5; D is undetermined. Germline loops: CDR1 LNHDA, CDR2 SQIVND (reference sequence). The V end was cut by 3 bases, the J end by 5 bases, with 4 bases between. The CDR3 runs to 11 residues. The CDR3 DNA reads TGTGCCAGTAGTATGGGTGAGACCCAGTACTTC. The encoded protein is CASSMGETQYF.

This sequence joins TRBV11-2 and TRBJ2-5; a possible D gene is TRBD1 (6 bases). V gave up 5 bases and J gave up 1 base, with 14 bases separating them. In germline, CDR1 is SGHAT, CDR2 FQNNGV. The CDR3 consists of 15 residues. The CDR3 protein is CASSPTGWPQETQYF. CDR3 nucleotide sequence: TGTGCCAGCAGCCCAACAGGGTGGCCCCAAGAGACCCAGTACTTC.

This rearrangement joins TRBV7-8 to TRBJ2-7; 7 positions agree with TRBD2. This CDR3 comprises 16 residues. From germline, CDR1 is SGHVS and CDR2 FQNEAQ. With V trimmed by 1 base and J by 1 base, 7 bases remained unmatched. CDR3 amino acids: CASSLGLAGASYEQYF. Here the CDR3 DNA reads TGTGCCAGCAGCTTAGGACTAGCTGGGGCTTCCTACGAGCAGTACTTC. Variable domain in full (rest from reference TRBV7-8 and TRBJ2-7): GAGVSQSPRYKVAKRGQDVALRCDPISGHVSLFWYQQALGQGPEFLTYFQNEAQLDKSGLPSDRFFAERPEGSVSTLKIQRTQQEDSAVYLCASSLGLAGASYEQYFGPGTRLTVT.

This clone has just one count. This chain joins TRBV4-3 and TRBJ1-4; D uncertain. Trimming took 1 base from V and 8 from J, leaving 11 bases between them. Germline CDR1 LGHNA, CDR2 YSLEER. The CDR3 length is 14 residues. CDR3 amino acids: CASSQGLPPEKLFF. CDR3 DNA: TGCGCCAGCAGCCAAGGCCTACCCCCCGAAAAACTGTTTTTT.

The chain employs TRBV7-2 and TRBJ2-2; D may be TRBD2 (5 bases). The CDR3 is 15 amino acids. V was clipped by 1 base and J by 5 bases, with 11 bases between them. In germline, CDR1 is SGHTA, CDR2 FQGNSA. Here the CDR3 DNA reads TGTGCCAGCAGCTTAGAAGGGAGTTGGACCGGGGAGCTGTTTTTT. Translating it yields CASSLEGSWTGELFF. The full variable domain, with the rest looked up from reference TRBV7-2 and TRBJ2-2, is GAGVSQSPSNKVTEKGKDVELRCDPISGHTALYWYRQSLGQGLEFLIYFQGNSAPDKSGLPSDRFSAERTGGSVSTLTIQRTQQEDSAVYLCASSLEGSWTGELFFGEGSRLTVL.

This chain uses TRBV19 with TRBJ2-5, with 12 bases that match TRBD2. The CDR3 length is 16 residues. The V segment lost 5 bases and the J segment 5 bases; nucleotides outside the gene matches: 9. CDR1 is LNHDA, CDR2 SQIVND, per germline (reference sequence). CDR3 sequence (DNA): TGTGCCAGTAGTGTCTCTAGCGGGAGGGCCGGGGAGACCCAGTACTTC. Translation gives CASSVSSGRAGETQYF.